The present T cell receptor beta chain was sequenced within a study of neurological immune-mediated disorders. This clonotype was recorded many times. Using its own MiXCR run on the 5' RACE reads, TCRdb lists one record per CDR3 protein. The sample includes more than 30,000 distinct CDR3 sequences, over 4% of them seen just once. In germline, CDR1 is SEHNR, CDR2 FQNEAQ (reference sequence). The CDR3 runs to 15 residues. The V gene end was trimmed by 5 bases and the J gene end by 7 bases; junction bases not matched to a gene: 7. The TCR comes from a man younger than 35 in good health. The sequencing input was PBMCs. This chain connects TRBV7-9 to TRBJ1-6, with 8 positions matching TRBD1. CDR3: CASSLDRGGNSPLHF. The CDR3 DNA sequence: TGTGCCAGCAGCCTAGACAGGGGAGGGAATTCACCCCTCCACTTT. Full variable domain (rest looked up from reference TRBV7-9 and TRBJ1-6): DTGVSQNPRHKITKRGQNVTFRCDPISEHNRLYWYRQTLGQGPEFLTYFQNEAQLEKSRLLSDRFSAERPKGSFSTLEIQRTEQGDSAMYLCASSLDRGGNSPLHFGNGTRLTVT.